This T cell receptor (beta chain) was observed in a study of monozygotic twins with inflammatory bowel disease. Study results and limitations: IBD-affected twins scored below their healthy co-twins in TCRbeta diversity (inverse Simpson). The analysis yielded no support for one strong signal or clonotype associated with IBD. People with IBD had fewer clonotypes in common with others than healthy twins did, especially with disease activity.

With regard to this clonotype: Its target is unknown.

Looked up from germline, CDR1 is SGHVS and CDR2 is FQNEAQ. The CDR3 runs 16 residues. TCRdb derives one entry per CDR3 protein from the 5' RACE reads, leaving out DNA. There are about 160,000 distinct CDR3 sequences in the sample, with 2.4% held by the top ten. Researchers collected around 2.5 ml of blood per donor. This chain joins TRBV7-8 and TRBJ2-2; TCRdb returns TRBD1, unconfirmable since there is no DNA. The sequenced sample was blood. The TCR sequence derives from a human donor with ulcerative colitis or Crohn's disease, or a healthy co-twin of an affected twin (not recorded which). The CDR3 sequence: CASSPWGTPPAGELFF.